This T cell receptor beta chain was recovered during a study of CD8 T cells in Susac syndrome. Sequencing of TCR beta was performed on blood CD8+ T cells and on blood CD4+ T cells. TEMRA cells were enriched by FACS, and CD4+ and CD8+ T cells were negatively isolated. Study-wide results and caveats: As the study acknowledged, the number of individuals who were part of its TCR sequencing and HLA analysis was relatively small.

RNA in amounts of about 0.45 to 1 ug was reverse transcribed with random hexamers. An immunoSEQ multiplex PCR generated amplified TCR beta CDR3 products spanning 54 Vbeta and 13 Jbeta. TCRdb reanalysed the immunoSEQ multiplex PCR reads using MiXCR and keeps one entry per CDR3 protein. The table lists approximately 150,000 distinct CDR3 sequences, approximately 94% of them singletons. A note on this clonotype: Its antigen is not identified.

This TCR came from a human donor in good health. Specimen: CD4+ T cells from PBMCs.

CDR3 loop: CASSYVGQAGANVLTF. The DNA for the CDR3 is TGTGCCAGCAGTTACGTAGGACAGGCTGGGGCCAACGTCCTGACTTTC. This sequence joins TRBV6-6 and TRBJ2-6, with 7 bases identical to TRBD1. The germline V gene has CDR1 MNHNY and CDR2 SVGAGI (reference sequence). This CDR3 is 16 amino acids long. After removal of 2 bases from V and 2 bases from J, the junction contained 3 bases not matched to a gene.